This T cell receptor (beta chain) was sequenced for a study of blood T cell repertoires in COVID-19. Study-wide background: Samples of COVID-19 (acute and convalescent) were obtained from the United States, Italy and Spain. Sample material is recorded as cDNA or gDNA derived from T cells, B-cell-depleted T cells, or PBMCs.

The V end lost 4 bases, the J end lost 3 bases, and 12 bases lay between the germline ends. CDR1 and CDR2 (germline): ENHRY, SYGVKD. The CDR3 spans 14 residues. Under the authors' procedure: It was from reference gene primer amplification that nucleated cell counts were estimated. The table came from immunoSEQ multiplex PCR; TCRdb's copy has only in-frame clones and leaves some out. V, J and clone size reflect that table, while D and trimming were determined from the DNA. The data hold tens of thousands of clones, with about nine tenths observed a single time. This chain links TRBV10-3 with TRBJ2-5; no reliable D call. Input material: peripheral blood. The TCR originated in a woman aged 45-65 years with active or convalescent COVID-19. DNA for the CDR3: TGTGCCATCAGTGTCAGGCAGGCAGAAGAGACCCAGTACTTC. Protein: CAISVRQAEETQYF.